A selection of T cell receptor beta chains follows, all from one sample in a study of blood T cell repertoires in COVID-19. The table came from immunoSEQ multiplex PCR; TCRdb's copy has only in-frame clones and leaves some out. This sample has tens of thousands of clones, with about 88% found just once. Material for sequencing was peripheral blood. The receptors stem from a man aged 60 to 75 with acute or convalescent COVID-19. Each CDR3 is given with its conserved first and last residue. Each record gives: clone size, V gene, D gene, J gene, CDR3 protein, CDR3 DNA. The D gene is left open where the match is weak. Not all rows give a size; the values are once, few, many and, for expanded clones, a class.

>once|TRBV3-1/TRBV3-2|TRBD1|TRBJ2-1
CASSQVDTGASEQFF
TGTGCCAGCAGCCAAGTCGATACAGGGGCTAGTGAGCAGTTCTTC
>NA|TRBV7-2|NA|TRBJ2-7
CASSSEGGRAYEQYF
TGTGCCAGCAGCTCAGAGGGCGGTAGGGCCTACGAGCAGTACTTC
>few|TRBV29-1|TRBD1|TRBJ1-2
CSVELGTGGVFYGYTF
TGCAGCGTTGAATTAGGGACAGGGGGCGTTTTCTATGGCTACACCTTC
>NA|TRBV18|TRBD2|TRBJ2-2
CASSPPIAGGQAGELFF
TGTGCCAGCTCACCACCGATAGCGGGGGGGCAGGCCGGGGAGCTGTTTTTT
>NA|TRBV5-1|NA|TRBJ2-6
CASSLAPSGANVLTF
TGCGCCAGCAGCTTGGCCCCGTCTGGGGCCAACGTCCTGACTTTC
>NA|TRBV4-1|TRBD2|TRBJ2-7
CASSQGWTGGGYEQYF
TGCGCCAGCAGCCAAGGGTGGACGGGAGGCGGATACGAGCAGTACTTC
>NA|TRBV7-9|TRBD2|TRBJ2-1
CASSLVGSSGGALPLEQFF
TGTGCCAGCAGCTTGGTTGGGAGTAGCGGGGGGGCCCTCCCTCTCGAGCAGTTCTTC
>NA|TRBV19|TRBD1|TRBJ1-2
CASRGQGYGYTF
TGTGCCAGTAGGGGACAGGGCTATGGCTACACCTTC
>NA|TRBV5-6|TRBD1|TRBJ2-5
CASSADRGLFQETQYF
TGTGCCAGCAGCGCCGACAGGGGGCTTTTCCAAGAGACCCAGTACTTC
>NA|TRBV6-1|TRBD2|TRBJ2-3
CASSDVAGSSTDTQYF
TGTGCCAGCAGTGATGTAGCGGGATCTAGCACAGATACGCAGTATTTT